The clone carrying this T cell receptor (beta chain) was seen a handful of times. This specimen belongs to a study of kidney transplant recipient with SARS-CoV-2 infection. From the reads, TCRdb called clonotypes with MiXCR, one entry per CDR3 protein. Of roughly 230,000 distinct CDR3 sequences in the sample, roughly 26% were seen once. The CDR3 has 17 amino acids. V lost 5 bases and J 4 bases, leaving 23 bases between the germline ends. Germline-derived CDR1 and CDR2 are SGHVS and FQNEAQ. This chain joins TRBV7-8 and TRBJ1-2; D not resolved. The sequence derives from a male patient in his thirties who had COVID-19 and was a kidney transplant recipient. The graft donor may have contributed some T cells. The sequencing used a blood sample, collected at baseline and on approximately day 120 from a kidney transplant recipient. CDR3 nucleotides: TGTGCCAGCAGCGTCATATGGTTTACCCGAAAGACCTATGGCTACACCTTC. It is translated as CASSVIWFTRKTYGYTF.